Ten or more counts support the clone carrying this T cell receptor (beta chain). Its antigen is still unknown. This sample was taken from a study of early T cells in non-severe SARS-CoV-2 infection. Study-wide points: CD4 and private specificities were missed by VDJdb matching, which favored anti-spike CD8 responses.

Individual cDNA molecules received unique molecular identifiers. TCRdb ran MiXCR on the 5' RACE reads and lists one entry per CDR3 protein. The data contain 75,000 or so distinct CDR3 sequences, 12% of them singletons. Germline trimming cut 0 bases from V and 8 bases from J; bases unmatched to any gene: 12. In germline, CDR1 is DFQATT, CDR2 SNEGSKA (reference sequence). The CDR3 is 15 amino acids. This receptor was identified in an adult who was a healthcare worker with PCR-confirmed SARS-CoV-2 infection or an uninfected control (not recorded which). The chain has TRBV20-1 and TRBJ1-2; 7 nucleotides agree with TRBD1. The sequenced material came from whole blood. The DNA for the CDR3 is TGCAGTGCTAGAGATCATCGGACAGGACGATTGGGCTACACCTTC. Protein sequence: CSARDHRTGRLGYTF.